This passage covers 26 T cell receptor beta chains from one sample sequenced in a study of breast tumors, draining lymph nodes, adjacent tissues. A single record per CDR3 protein comes from TCRdb applying MiXCR to the multiplex PCR reads. The sample lists approximately 230,000 distinct CDR3 sequences; under 35% were seen once. The lymph nodes were axillary draining lymph nodes from breast cancer patients. The sequencing sample was made of axillary lymph node tissue. The origin of the receptors is a female donor with breast cancer. Some clones in this sample may be carry-over from other donors' samples.

This clonotype was counted many times. The V and J genes are TRBV18 and TRBJ2-3, with no clear D. Deletions cut 0 bases from V and 3 bases from J, with 7 bases between. CDR1 is KGHSH, CDR2 LQKENI, per germline. This CDR3 has 14 residues. The CDR3, as DNA: TGTGCCAGCTCACCACCCCGGGTGACAGATACGCAGTATTTT. The encoded protein is CASSPPRVTDTQYF. The variable domain in full, completed from reference TRBV18 and TRBJ2-3, reads NAGVMQNPRHLVRRRGQEARLRCSPMKGHSHVYWYRQLPEEGLKFMVYLQKENIIDESGMPKERFSAEFPKEGPSILRIQQVVRGDSAAYFCASSPPRVTDTQYFGPGTRLTVL.

At least ten counts were recorded for this clonotype. V and J are TRBV5-8 and TRBJ1-2; 7 bases line up with TRBD1. J gave up 2 bases and V 4 bases, and 8 bases lay outside the gene matches. The germline V gene encodes CDR1 SGHTS and CDR2 YDEGEE. CDR3 length: 15 amino acids. CDR3 nucleotide sequence: TGTGCCAGCAGCCGCAGGGGACAGTCAAACTATGGCTACACCTTC. Translation: CASSRRGQSNYGYTF.

Many counts were recorded for this clonotype. This chain joins TRBV6-5 and TRBJ2-3; 11 bases are a match to TRBD2. CDR3 length: 17 residues. From germline, CDR1 is MNHEY and CDR2 SVGAGI. J was trimmed by 0 bases and V by 0 bases; bases with no gene match: 2. CDR3 sequence reads: CASSYSRLAGSTDTQYF. The DNA for the CDR3 is TGTGCCAGCAGTTACTCGCGACTAGCGGGAAGCACAGATACGCAGTATTTT.

This clonotype was counted many times. This chain uses TRBV20-1 with TRBJ2-3; D may match TRBD1 or TRBD2 (5 bases each). The V end lost 5 bases, the J end lost 3 bases, and 12 bases lay between the germline ends. Germline values: CDR1 DFQATT, CDR2 SNEGSKA (reference sequence). The CDR3 consists of 13 residues. This CDR3 reads CSAQWDGTDTQYF. CDR3 nucleotide sequence: TGCAGTGCTCAGTGGGACGGAACAGATACGCAGTATTTT.

This clonotype was seen ten or more times. The chain links TRBV4-1 to TRBJ2-1; perhaps TRBD1 as D (6 bases). Germline-derived CDR1 and CDR2 are MGHRA and YSYEKL. The CDR3 covers 16 residues. Trimming took off 4 bases at V and 1 base at J, with 14 bases between the two ends. The CDR3 sequence: CASSPQGGLSYNEQFF. As DNA, the CDR3 is TGCGCCAGCAGCCCACAGGGTGGCCTATCCTACAATGAGCAGTTCTTC.

There are a few counts of this clonotype. A much larger clone lies a single base off, so this may be a read error. The chain has TRBV5-4 and TRBJ1-2; 7 nucleotides match TRBD1. The germline V gene has CDR1 SGHNT and CDR2 YYREEE (reference sequence). Trimming at V came to 3 bases and at J to 8 bases, leaving 7 bases not matched to a gene. The CDR3 has 13 residues. CDR3 sequence reads: CASSSGTALGYTF. CDR3 DNA: TGTGCCAGCAGCTCGGGGACAGCGTTAGGCTACACCTTC.

This clonotype was found many times. This chain uses TRBV9 with TRBJ2-5; D is uncertain. Trimming took off 0 bases at V and 3 bases at J, with 12 bases between the two ends. Germline CDR1 reads SGDLS; CDR2 reads YYNGEE. The CDR3 has 15 residues. CDR3 amino acids: CASSVGLGLEETQYF. CDR3 nucleotides: TGTGCCAGCAGCGTAGGGCTAGGGTTAGAAGAGACCCAGTACTTC.

The chain couples TRBV5-1 to TRBJ1-1, with D maybe TRBD1 (6 bases). From germline, CDR1 is SGHRS and CDR2 YFSETQ. The ends were cut back, 6 bases at V and 2 bases at J, with 14 bases in the middle. The CDR3 contains 14 residues. This chain's CDR3 is CASNWGLGNTEAFF. DNA of the CDR3: TGCGCCAGCAATTGGGGGCTAGGAAACACTGAAGCTTTCTTT.

The chain combines TRBV20-1 with TRBJ1-6; a possible D gene is TRBD1 (6 bases). The V end lost 6 bases, the J end lost 8 bases, and 20 bases lay between the germline ends. CDR1 is DFQATT and CDR2 is SNEGSKA in the germline V gene (reference sequence). The CDR3 totals 15 residues. CDR3 bases: TGCAGTGCCCCGGCTAGCGGGGGGGCGGATTCACCCCTCCACTTT. This codes for CSAPASGGADSPLHF.

This clonotype was seen many times. This sequence joins TRBV5-5 and TRBJ1-5; TRBD1 might be the D (5 bases). CDR1 SGHKS and CDR2 YYEKEE come from the germline V gene (reference sequence). Trimming pared 0 bases from V and 1 base from J, leaving 8 bases between. CDR3 size: 15 residues. CDR3 loop: CASSLEGVSNQPQHF. In DNA form, the CDR3 reads TGTGCCAGCAGCTTGGAAGGGGTGAGCAATCAGCCCCAGCATTTT.

This clonotype was found many times. The CDR3 nucleotides read TGTGCCAGCAGCCTCAAGGGGCAGGGGAACTCACCCCTCCACTTT. It yields the protein CASSLKGQGNSPLHF. The rearrangement links TRBV11-3 to TRBJ1-6, with a tentative D call TRBD1 (6 bases). Germline loops: CDR1 SGHNT, CDR2 YENEEA. V was trimmed by 5 bases and J by 10 bases, leaving 18 bases between them. This CDR3 contains 15 residues.

This clonotype was seen repeatedly, ten times or more. The chain recombines TRBV9 with TRBJ2-1, with a weak D call TRBD1 (7 bases). The germline gives CDR1 SGDLS, CDR2 YYNGEE. The CDR3 loop spans 19 amino acids. V shed 3 bases and J shed 5 bases, with 27 bases lying between them. CDR3 sequence (DNA): TGTGCCAGCAGCGAGAGGTTAGGGGGCAGGGGGGCGCCCCACAATGAGCAGTTCTTC. This gives the protein CASSERLGGRGAPHNEQFF.

This clonotype was counted ten times or more. V gene TRBV2 combines with J gene TRBJ2-5, with 9 bases fitting TRBD2. The germline CDR1 and CDR2 sequences are SNHLY and FYNNEI. The CDR3 totals 15 residues. Trimming removed 3 bases from V and 4 bases from J; junction bases left unmatched: 6. CDR3: CASSDLAGYGETQYF. The CDR3 nucleotides read TGTGCCAGCAGTGACCTAGCGGGGTATGGAGAGACCCAGTACTTC.

This clonotype was counted many times. The CDR3 DNA reads TGTGCCAGTAGCATCGGGACTGAGAATTCACCCCTCCACTTT. It encodes CASSIGTENSPLHF. The chain carries TRBV19 and TRBJ1-6, with D perhaps matching TRBD1 (5 bases). The germline V gene has CDR1 LNHDA and CDR2 SQIVND (reference sequence). The V end lost 6 bases, the J end lost 7 bases, and 13 bases lay between the germline ends. The CDR3 totals 14 residues.

This clonotype was counted at least ten times. The V and J genes are TRBV2 and TRBJ2-5; D is undetermined. Germline assignment: CDR1 SNHLY and CDR2 FYNNEI. V was cut by 8 bases and J by 3 bases, with 7 bases left in between. The CDR3 totals 11 residues. The CDR3 sequence is CASCQEETQYF. In DNA form, the CDR3 reads TGTGCCAGCTGTCAGGAAGAGACCCAGTACTTC.

Only one count was recorded for this clonotype. This chain links TRBV6-5 with TRBJ2-3, with 7 bases matching TRBD1. Per germline, CDR1 MNHEY and CDR2 SVGAGI. The CDR3 is made up of 15 amino acids. Trimming at V came to 2 bases and at J to 6 bases, leaving 8 bases not matched to a gene. As DNA, the CDR3 is TGTGCCAGCAGTTACCGGACAGGAATAGAGGATACGCAGTATTTT. It yields the protein CASSYRTGIEDTQYF.

This clonotype was recorded many times. V and J are TRBV18 and TRBJ2-7; 11 bases align to TRBD2. V was clipped by 1 base and J by 2 bases; unmatched bases: 7. The CDR3 length is 17 residues. Germline-derived CDR1 and CDR2 are KGHSH and LQKENI. The CDR3 region is CASSPRLAGGRTYEQYF. In DNA, the CDR3 is TGTGCCAGCTCACCACGGCTAGCGGGAGGTCGGACCTACGAGCAGTACTTC.

In this sample, this clonotype turned up many times. Compared with germline, one end of the junction differs, possibly owing to a read error. The chain combines TRBV7-2 with TRBJ2-5, with a possible D match to TRBD1 (5 bases). The CDR3 is made up of 15 amino acids. Germline CDR1 SGHTA, CDR2 FQGNSA. CDR3 sequence: CASSLGQGIEETQHF. CDR3 nucleotides: TGTGCCAGCAGTCTTGGGCAGGGCATCGAAGAGACCCAGCACTTC.

CDR3 residues: CASRMGLAGPPYEQYF. The CDR3, as DNA: TGTGCCAGCAGAATGGGACTAGCGGGACCCCCCTACGAGCAGTACTTC. The V and J genes are TRBV2 and TRBJ2-7, with 13 bases fitting TRBD2. The CDR3 extends over 16 amino acids. The V and J ends lost 6 bases and 2 bases, in that order; junction bases with no gene match: 7. CDR1 SNHLY and CDR2 FYNNEI come from the germline V gene.

This clonotype was observed at least ten times. The chain combines TRBV20-1 with TRBJ2-3, with D tentatively TRBD1 or TRBD2 (6 bases each). CDR1 and CDR2 (germline): DFQATT, SNEGSKA (reference sequence). There are 14 residues in the CDR3. Trimming shortened V by 6 bases and J by 4 bases, and 17 bases separated the two germline ends. CDR3 residues: CSAGRMGHADTQYF. CDR3 DNA sequence: TGCAGTGCGGGGAGGATGGGACACGCAGATACGCAGTATTTT.

CDR3: CSASASGGLGTDTQYF. CDR3 sequence (DNA): TGCAGTGCTAGCGCTAGCGGGGGTCTGGGCACAGATACGCAGTATTTT. This sequence joins TRBV20-1 and TRBJ2-3; 10 nucleotides align to TRBD2. The CDR3 is 16 amino acids. Germline loops: CDR1 DFQATT, CDR2 SNEGSKA (reference sequence). After removal of 3 bases from V and 1 base from J, the junction contained 7 bases not matched to a gene.

For this clonotype: Here the CDR3 omits its conserved ending phenylalanine or tryptophan, so a read error is the likely source. The chain carries TRBV19 and TRBJ2-7; the D call may be TRBD1 or TRBD2 (5 bases each). The CDR3 loop spans 14 amino acids. Trimming stripped 3 bases from V and 4 bases from J, with 13 bases between. Germline CDR1 and CDR2: LNHDA and SQIVND (reference sequence). In DNA, the CDR3 is TGTGCCAGTAGTATGTTGGGGGTGTCATACGAGCAGTACTCC. Protein: CASSMLGVSYEQYS.

The V gene is TRBV15, the J gene TRBJ2-3, with TRBD2 as a possible D gene (6 bases). V was pared by 3 bases and J by 4 bases, with 14 bases between. From germline, CDR1 is LNHNV and CDR2 YYDKDF (reference sequence). The CDR3 runs to 15 residues. DNA for the CDR3: TGTGCCACCAGCAGCAAGCGACTAGTTCCAGATACGCAGTATTTT. Translation: CATSSKRLVPDTQYF.

This clonotype was seen more than once but under ten times. The chain links TRBV6-5 to TRBJ2-1; D may correspond to TRBD1 or TRBD2 (6 bases each). Germline loops: CDR1 MNHEY, CDR2 SVGAGI. The CDR3 spans 17 residues. Trimming took off 2 bases at V and 4 bases at J, with 18 bases between the two ends. The DNA of the CDR3 is TGTGCCAGCAGTTACCCCGCTTGGGTAGGGGGGTACAATGAGCAGTTCTTC. Protein: CASSYPAWVGGYNEQFF.

V gene TRBV9 combines with J gene TRBJ2-7, with 7 bases fitting TRBD2. This CDR3 comprises 13 residues. With V trimmed by 6 bases and J by 5 bases, 8 bases remained unmatched. Germline CDR1 SGDLS, CDR2 YYNGEE. Written as DNA, the CDR3 is TGTGCCAGCAACCTAGCGGAGAAGAACGAGCAGTACTTC. Translated: CASNLAEKNEQYF.

In this sample, this clonotype turned up many times. This CDR3 reads CASSLELAVSEGEQYF. CDR3 nucleotide sequence: TGTGCCAGCAGCTTAGAACTAGCGGTGTCTGAAGGCGAGCAGTACTTC. This chain links TRBV11-2 with TRBJ2-7, with TRBD2 matching 8 bases. Losses at the gene ends were 0 bases for V and 6 bases for J; bases not matched to a gene: 10. Germline values: CDR1 SGHAT, CDR2 FQNNGV. The CDR3 sequence is 16 residues long.